This is a list of T cell receptor beta chains from one sample in a study of human T cells and chemical hapten exposure. TCRdb re-analysed the RACE reads in MiXCR, keeping a single row per CDR3 protein. The sample lists roughly 110,000 distinct CDR3 sequences; 12% were seen once. This specimen consisted of whole blood, obtained in connection with sensitization to the hapten diphenylcyclopropenone (DPC). The receptors were gathered from a woman between 50 and 59 years old with alopecia areata. Some clones in this sample may be carry-over from other donors' samples. CDR3s leave out the opening cysteine and the closing phenylalanine or tryptophan.

>TRBJ1-6|TRBV5-1
ASRADSSSYNSPLH
>TRBJ2-3|TRBV9
ASSVAPGPSTDTQY
>TRBJ1-4|TRBV5-6
ASSLADGYEKLF
>TRBJ2-3|TRBV5-4
ASSFGRGDTQY
>TRBJ2-7|TRBV6-5
ASSSGYGRGQY
>TRBJ2-5|TRBV6-5
ASSYLSEAWQETQY
>TRBJ2-5|TRBV6-6
ASSYPKETQY
>TRBJ2-7|TRBV15
ATSRGTGPYEQY
>TRBJ1-1|TRBV12-3/TRBV12-4
ASLFGTEAF
>TRBJ1-5|TRBV28
ASSRGDREVKPQH
>TRBJ1-4|TRBV7-8
ASSLSYAPTNEKLF
>TRBJ2-3|TRBV28
ASNRDRGKVTQY
>TRBJ2-2|TRBV6-2/TRBV6-3
ASSYSIAPSGGANTGELF
>TRBJ2-5|TRBV29-1
SVERGSGGSQETQY
>TRBJ2-7|TRBV7-9
ASSLMRQGFSGDEQY
>TRBJ2-1|TRBV7-6
ASSLTPDLTYNEQF
>TRBJ1-5|TRBV4-1
ASSPGQGGIQPQH
>TRBJ1-3|TRBV6-6
ASTPDGSSGNTIY